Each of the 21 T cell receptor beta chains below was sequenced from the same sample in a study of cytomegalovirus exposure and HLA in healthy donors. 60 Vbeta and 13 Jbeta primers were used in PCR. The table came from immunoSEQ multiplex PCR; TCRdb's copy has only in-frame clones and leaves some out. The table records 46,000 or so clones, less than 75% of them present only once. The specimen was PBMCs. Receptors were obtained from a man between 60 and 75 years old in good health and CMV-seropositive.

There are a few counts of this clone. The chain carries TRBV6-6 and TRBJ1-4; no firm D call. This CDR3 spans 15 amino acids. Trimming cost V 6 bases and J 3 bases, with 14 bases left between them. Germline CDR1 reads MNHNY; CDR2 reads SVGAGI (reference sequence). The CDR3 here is CASSTYALSNEKLFF. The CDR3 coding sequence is TGTGCCAGCAGCACCTACGCGCTTTCTAATGAAAAACTGTTTTTT.

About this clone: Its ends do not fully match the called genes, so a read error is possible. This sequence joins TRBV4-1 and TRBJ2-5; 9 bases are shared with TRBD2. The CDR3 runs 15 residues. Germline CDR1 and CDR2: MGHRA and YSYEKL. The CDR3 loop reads CASSQAGGQQETQYF. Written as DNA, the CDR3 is TGCGCCAGCAGTCAAGCGGGAGGTCAGCAAGAGACCCAGTACTTC.

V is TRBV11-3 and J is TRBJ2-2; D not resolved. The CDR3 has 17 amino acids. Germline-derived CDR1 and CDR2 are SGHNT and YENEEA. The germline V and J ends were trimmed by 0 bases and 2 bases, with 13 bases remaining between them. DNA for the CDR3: TGTGCCAGCAGCTTAGACGGCGGCGGCAGTAACACCGGGGAGCTGTTTTTT. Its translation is CASSLDGGGSNTGELFF. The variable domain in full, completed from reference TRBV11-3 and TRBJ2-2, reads EAGVVQSPRYKIIEKKQPVAFWCNPISGHNTLYWYLQNLGQGPELLIRYENEEAVDDSQLPKDRFSAERLKGVDSTLKIQPAELGDSAVYLCASSLDGGGSNTGELFFGEGSRLTVL.

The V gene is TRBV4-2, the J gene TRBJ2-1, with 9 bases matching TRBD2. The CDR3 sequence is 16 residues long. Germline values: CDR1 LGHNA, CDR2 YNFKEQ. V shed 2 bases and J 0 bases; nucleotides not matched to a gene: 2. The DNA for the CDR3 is TGTGCCAGCAGCCAATCTAGCGGGACCTCCTACAATGAGCAGTTCTTC. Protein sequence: CASSQSSGTSYNEQFF.

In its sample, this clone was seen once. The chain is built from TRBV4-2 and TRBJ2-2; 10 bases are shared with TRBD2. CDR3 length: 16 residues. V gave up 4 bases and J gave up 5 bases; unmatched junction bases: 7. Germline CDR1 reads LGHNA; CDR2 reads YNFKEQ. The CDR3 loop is CASSPGLADRTGELFF. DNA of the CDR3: TGTGCCAGCAGCCCCGGACTAGCGGATCGGACCGGGGAGCTGTTTTTT.

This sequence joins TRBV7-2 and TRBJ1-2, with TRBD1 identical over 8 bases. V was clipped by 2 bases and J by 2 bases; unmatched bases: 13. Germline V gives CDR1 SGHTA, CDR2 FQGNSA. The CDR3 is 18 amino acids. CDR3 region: CASSLFLRGPGENYGYTF. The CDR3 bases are TGTGCCAGCAGCTTATTTCTCAGGGGGCCCGGAGAGAACTATGGCTACACCTTC.

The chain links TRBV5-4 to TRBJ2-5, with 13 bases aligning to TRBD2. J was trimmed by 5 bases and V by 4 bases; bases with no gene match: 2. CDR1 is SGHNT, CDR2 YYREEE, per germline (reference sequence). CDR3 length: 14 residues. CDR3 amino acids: CASSRTSGSETQYF. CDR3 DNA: TGTGCCAGCAGCCGGACTAGCGGGAGTGAGACCCAGTACTTC.

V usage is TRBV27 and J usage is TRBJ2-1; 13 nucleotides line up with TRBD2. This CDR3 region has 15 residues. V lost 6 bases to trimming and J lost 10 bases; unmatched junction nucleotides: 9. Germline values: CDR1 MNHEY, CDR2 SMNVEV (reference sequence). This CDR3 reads CASRPGLAGREEQFF. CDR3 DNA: TGTGCCAGCAGGCCGGGACTAGCGGGAAGGGAAGAGCAGTTCTTC.

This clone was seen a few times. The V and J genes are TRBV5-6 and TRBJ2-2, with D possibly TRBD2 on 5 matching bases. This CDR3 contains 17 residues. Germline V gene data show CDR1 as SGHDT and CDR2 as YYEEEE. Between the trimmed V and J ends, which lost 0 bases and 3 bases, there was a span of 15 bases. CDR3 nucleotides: TGTGCCAGCAGCTTGGTGTCCAGCGGTTTTTACACCGGGGAGCTGTTTTTT. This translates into CASSLVSSGFYTGELFF.

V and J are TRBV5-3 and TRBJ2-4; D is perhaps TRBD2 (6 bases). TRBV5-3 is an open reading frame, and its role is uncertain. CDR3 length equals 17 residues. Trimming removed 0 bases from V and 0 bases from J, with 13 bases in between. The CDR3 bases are TGTGCCAGAAGCTTGGGTTCGGGAGAGCTAGCCAAAAACATTCAGTACTTC. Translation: CARSLGSGELAKNIQYF.

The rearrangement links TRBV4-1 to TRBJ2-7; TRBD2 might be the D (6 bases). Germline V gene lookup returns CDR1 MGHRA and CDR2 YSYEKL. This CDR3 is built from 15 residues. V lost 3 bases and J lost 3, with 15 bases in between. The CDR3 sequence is CASSQTSSVNYEQYF. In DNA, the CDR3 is TGCGCCAGCAGCCAGACCTCTAGCGTGAACTACGAGCAGTACTTC.

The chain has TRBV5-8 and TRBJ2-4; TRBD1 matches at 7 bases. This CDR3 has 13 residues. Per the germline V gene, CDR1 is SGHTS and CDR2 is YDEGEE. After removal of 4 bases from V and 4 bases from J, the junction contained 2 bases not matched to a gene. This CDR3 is CASSRDRKNIQYF. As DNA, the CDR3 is TGTGCCAGCAGCCGGGACAGAAAAAACATTCAGTACTTC.

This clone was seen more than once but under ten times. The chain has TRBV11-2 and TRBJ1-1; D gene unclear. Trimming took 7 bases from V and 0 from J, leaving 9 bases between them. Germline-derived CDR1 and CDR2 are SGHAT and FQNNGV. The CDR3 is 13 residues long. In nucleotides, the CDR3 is TGTGCCAGCAACCTACTATTGAACACTGAAGCTTTCTTT. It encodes CASNLLLNTEAFF.

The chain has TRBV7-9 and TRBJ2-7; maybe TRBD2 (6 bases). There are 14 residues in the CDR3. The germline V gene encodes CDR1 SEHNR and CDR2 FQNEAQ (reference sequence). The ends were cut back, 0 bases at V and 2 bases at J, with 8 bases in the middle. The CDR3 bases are TGTGCCAGCAGCTTAGCGGGAGGCCCCTACGAGCAGTACTTC. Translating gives CASSLAGGPYEQYF.

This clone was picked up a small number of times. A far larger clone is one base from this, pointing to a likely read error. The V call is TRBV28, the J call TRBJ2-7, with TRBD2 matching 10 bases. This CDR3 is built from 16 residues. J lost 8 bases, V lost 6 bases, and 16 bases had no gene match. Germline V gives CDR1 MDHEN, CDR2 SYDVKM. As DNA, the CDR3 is TGTGCCAGCAGACGTCACCCGGGACTAGCGCCGCTGCAGCAGTACTTC. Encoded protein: CASRRHPGLAPLQQYF.

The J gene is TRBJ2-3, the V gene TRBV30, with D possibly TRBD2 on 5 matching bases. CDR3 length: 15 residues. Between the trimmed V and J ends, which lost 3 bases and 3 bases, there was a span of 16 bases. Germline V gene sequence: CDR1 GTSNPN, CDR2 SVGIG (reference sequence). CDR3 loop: CAWRLAGGWTDTQYF. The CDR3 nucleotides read TGTGCCTGGAGATTGGCAGGAGGTTGGACAGATACGCAGTATTTT. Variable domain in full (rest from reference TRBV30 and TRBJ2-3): SQTIHQWPATLVQPVGSPLSLECTVEGTSNPNLYWYRQAAGRGLQLLFYSVGIGQISSEVPQNLSASRPQDRQFILSSKKLLLSDSGFYLCAWRLAGGWTDTQYFGPGTRLTVL.

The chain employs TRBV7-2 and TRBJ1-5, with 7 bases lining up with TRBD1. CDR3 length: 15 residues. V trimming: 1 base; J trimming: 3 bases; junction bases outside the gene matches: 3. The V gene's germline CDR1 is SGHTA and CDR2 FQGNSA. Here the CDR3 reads CASSLGGTDNQPQHF. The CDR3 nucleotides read TGTGCCAGCAGCTTAGGCGGGACAGACAATCAGCCCCAGCATTTT.

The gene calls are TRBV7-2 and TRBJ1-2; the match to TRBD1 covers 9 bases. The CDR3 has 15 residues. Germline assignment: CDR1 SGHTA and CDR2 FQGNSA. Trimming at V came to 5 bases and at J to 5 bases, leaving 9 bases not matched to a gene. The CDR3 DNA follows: TGTGCCAGCAGCCCAACCTCGGGACAGGGTTATGGCTACACCTTC. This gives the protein CASSPTSGQGYGYTF.

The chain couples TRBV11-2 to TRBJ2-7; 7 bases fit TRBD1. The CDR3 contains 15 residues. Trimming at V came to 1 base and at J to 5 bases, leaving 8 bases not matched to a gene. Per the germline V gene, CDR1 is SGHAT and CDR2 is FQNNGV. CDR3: CASSLGGLGGHEQYF. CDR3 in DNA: TGTGCCAGCAGCTTAGGGGGTTTAGGGGGCCACGAGCAGTACTTC.

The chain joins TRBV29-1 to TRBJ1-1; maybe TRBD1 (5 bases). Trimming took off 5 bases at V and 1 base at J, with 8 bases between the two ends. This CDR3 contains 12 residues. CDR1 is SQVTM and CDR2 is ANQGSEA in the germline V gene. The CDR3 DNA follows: TGCAGCGTTACAGGCCCGAACACTGAAGCTTTCTTT. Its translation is CSVTGPNTEAFF.

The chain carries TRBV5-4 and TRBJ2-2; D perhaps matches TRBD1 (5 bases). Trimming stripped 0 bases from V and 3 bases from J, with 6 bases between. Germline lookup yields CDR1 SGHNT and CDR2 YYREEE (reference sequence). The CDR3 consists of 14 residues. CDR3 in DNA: TGTGCCAGCAGCTTGGTCAGGGACACCGGGGAGCTGTTTTTT. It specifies CASSLVRDTGELFF.